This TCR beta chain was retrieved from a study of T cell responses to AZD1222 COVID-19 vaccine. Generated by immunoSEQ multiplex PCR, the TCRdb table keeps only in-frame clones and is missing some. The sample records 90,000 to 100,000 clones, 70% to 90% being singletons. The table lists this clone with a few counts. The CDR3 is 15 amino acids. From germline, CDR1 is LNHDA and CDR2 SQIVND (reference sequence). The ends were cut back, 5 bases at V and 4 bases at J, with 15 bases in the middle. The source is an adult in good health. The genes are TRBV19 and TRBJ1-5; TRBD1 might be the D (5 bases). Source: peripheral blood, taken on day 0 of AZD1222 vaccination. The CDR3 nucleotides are TGTGCCAGTAGTGTCCCGGGGCAGCCTAATCAGCCCCAGCATTTT. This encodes CASSVPGQPNQPQHF.